The T cell receptor beta chain under discussion was sequenced for a study of technical replicates of blood from a few donors. Clones were read by immunoSEQ multiplex PCR, and TCRdb kept only the in-frame ones, dropping some. The sample has fewer than 85,000 clones, around 94% seen once. The CDR3 is 15 amino acids. V was clipped by 3 bases and J by 2 bases; unmatched bases: 7. Per the germline V gene, CDR1 is SGHKS and CDR2 is YYEKEE (reference sequence). The count of this clone is one. The clonotype comes from a human donor in good health. Material for sequencing was T cells isolated from PBMCs. The V and J genes are TRBV5-5 and TRBJ1-2; 7 bases match TRBD1. The CDR3 is CASSSQAGQNYGYTF. The CDR3 region has the DNA TGTGCCAGCAGCTCCCAGGCGGGACAGAACTATGGCTACACCTTC.